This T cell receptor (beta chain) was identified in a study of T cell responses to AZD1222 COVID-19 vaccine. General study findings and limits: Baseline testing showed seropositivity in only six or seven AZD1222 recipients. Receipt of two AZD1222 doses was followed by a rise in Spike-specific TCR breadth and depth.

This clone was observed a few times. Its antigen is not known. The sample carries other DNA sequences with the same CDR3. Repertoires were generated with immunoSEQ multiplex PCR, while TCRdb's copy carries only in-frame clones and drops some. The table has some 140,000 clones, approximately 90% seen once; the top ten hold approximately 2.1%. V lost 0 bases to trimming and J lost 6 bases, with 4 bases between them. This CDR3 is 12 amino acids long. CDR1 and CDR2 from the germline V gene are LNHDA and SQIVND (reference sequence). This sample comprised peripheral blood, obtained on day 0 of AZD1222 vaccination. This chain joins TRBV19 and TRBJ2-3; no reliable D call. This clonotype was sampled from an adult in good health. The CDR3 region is CASSIDQDTQYF. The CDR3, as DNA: TGTGCCAGTAGTATAGACCAGGATACGCAGTATTTT.